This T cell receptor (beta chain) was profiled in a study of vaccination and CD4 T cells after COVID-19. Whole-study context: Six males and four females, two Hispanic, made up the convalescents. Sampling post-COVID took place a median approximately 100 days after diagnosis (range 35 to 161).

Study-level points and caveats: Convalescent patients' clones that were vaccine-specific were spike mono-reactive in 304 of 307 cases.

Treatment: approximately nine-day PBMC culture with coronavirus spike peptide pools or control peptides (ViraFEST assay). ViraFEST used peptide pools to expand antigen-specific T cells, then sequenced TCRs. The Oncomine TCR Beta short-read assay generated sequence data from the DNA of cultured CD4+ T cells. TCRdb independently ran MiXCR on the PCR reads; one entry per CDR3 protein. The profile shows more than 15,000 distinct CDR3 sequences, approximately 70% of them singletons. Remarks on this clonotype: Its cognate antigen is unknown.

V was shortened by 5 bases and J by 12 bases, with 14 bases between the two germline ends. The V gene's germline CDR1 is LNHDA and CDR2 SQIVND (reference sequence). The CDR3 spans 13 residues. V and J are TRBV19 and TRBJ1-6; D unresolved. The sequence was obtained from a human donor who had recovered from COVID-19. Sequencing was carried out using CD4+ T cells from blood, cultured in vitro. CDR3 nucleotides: TGTGCCAGTAGTTCAAACTTCGAGGGACCCCTCCACTTT. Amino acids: CASSSNFEGPLHF.